One sample yielded the 17 T cell receptor beta chains listed below, sequenced in a study of Graves' ophthalmopathy and Graves' hyperthyroidism. RNA transcripts provided the template for amplifying TCR beta CDR3 regions. RT-PCR was first run with HTBI primers, then multiplex PCR in a second round. TCRdb re-called the multiplex PCR reads with MiXCR, one entry per CDR3 protein. The table includes 40,000 or so distinct CDR3 sequences, around 52% detected once. Material: peripheral blood. These receptors were collected from an adult man with Graves' ophthalmopathy.

The sample holds many counts of this clonotype. The rearrangement uses TRBV19 and TRBJ2-6; tentative D call: TRBD1 (5 bases). CDR1 and CDR2 from the germline V gene are LNHDA and SQIVND (reference sequence). The CDR3 loop spans 15 amino acids. V lost 5 bases to trimming and J lost 4 bases, with 12 bases between them. CDR3 sequence (DNA): TGTGCCAGTAGTCGCAGGGTGGCGGGGGCCAACGTCCTGACTTTC. This encodes CASSRRVAGANVLTF.

As to this clonotype: One end of the junction does not line up with germline, which may come from a read error. CDR3 residues: CTSSSRLAENSGANVLTF. CDR3 sequence (DNA): TGTACCAGCAGCTCCCGACTAGCGGAAAACTCTGGGGCCAACGTTCTGACTTTC. The chain joins TRBV9 to TRBJ2-6; 9 positions match TRBD2. Germline V gene lookup returns CDR1 SGDLS and CDR2 YYNGEE. The length of the CDR3 is 18 residues.

This clonotype showed up many times. A much more abundant neighbour one base away suggests this may be a read error. The CDR3 nucleotides read TGTGCCAGCAGTTTATACAGGGACACTGAAGCTTCCTTT. Its protein product is CASSLYRDTEASF. The chain combines TRBV12-3 or TRBV12-4 with TRBJ1-1, with D possibly TRBD1 on 6 matching bases. This CDR3 has 13 amino acids.

This clonotype was counted ten times or more. The V gene is TRBV12-3 or TRBV12-4, the J gene TRBJ2-1, with D possibly being TRBD2 (7 bases). The V end was cut by 6 bases, the J end by 9 bases, with 21 bases between. The CDR3 has 15 amino acids. CDR3 DNA sequence: TGTGCCAGCAGCCGGGGGGCCTCAAGGGGGGCTGAGCAGTTCTTC. It is translated as CASSRGASRGAEQFF.

This clonotype was found once. This chain connects TRBV7-3 to TRBJ2-7; 13 nucleotides line up with TRBD2. Losses at the gene ends were 2 bases for V and 7 bases for J; bases not matched to a gene: 8. CDR1 and CDR2 from the germline V gene are SGHTA and FQGTGA. The CDR3 extends over 16 amino acids. CDR3 DNA sequence: TGTGCCAGCAGCTTAGGTGGACTAGCGGGAGTCGGGGAGCAGTACTTC. It is translated as CASSLGGLAGVGEQYF.

This chain uses TRBV11-1 with TRBJ1-5; weak D call: TRBD1 (6 bases). The germline V gene has CDR1 SGHAT and CDR2 FQDESV (reference sequence). This CDR3 has 15 amino acids. CDR3: CGISQGSGSNQPQHF. The DNA of the CDR3 is TGTGGCATCAGCCAGGGGAGCGGTAGCAATCAGCCCCAGCATTTT.

This clonotype was detected ten times or more. This sequence joins TRBV10-2 and TRBJ2-3; no clear D gene. CDR1 and CDR2 (germline): WSHSY, SAAADI. The CDR3 extends over 13 amino acids. The ends were cut back, 0 bases at V and 5 bases at J, with 6 bases in the middle. The CDR3: CASSESGQDTQYF. The CDR3 nucleotides read TGCGCCAGCAGTGAGTCCGGGCAAGATACGCAGTATTTT.

The chain couples TRBV7-9 to TRBJ2-5; D perhaps matches TRBD1 (6 bases). Trimming shortened V by 2 bases and J by 3 bases, and 13 bases separated the two germline ends. Germline CDR1 reads SEHNR; CDR2 reads FQNEAQ (reference sequence). The CDR3 is made up of 15 amino acids. The CDR3 bases are TGTGCCAGCAGCTTAATAACAGGGTTGGAAGAGACCCAGTACTTC. Protein: CASSLITGLEETQYF.

This clonotype was detected ten times or more. The chain combines TRBV29-1 with TRBJ2-3, with TRBD2 identical over 10 bases. The CDR3 sequence is 16 residues long. J gave up 1 base and V 3 bases, and 7 bases lay outside the gene matches. CDR1 is SQVTM and CDR2 is ANQGSEA in the germline V gene. This CDR3 reads CSVDSGRTRGTDTQYF. CDR3 in DNA: TGCAGCGTTGATAGCGGGAGGACTCGGGGCACAGATACGCAGTATTTT.

This clonotype was observed a handful of times. This chain joins TRBV30 and TRBJ2-2; no clear D gene. From germline, CDR1 is GTSNPN and CDR2 SVGIG (reference sequence). This CDR3 is 11 amino acids long. V was trimmed by 4 bases and J by 5 bases, leaving 5 bases between them. CDR3: CAWKDTGELFF. CDR3 DNA: TGTGCCTGGAAAGATACCGGGGAGCTGTTTTTT.

This clonotype was found once. The DNA of the CDR3 is TGTGCCAGCAAGACGAATAGGTACACTGAAGCTTTCTTT. Translating gives CASKTNRYTEAFF. V and J are TRBV7-4 and TRBJ1-1; D is ambiguous. This CDR3 comprises 13 residues. The V end was cut by 7 bases, the J end by 3 bases, with 12 bases between. CDR1 and CDR2 from the germline V gene are SGHVT and SQSDAQ.

The table lists this clonotype with many counts. The gene calls are TRBV5-1 and TRBJ2-3; 12 bases match TRBD2. V gave up 5 bases and J gave up 4 bases; unmatched junction bases: 8. The CDR3 totals 16 residues. Germline assignment: CDR1 SGHRS and CDR2 YFSETQ. CDR3 amino acids: CASSFGLAGSPDTQYF. The CDR3 DNA reads TGCGCCAGCAGTTTCGGACTAGCGGGGTCCCCAGATACGCAGTATTTT.

This clonotype was found many times. The rearrangement links TRBV7-2 to TRBJ2-7; D uncertain. There are 13 residues in the CDR3. Trimming stripped 1 base from V and 6 bases from J, with 10 bases between. Germline loops: CDR1 SGHTA, CDR2 FQGNSA. This chain's CDR3 is CASSLGARFEQYV. CDR3 in DNA: TGTGCCAGCAGCTTAGGGGCCCGGTTCGAGCAGTACGTC.

Worth noting for this clonotype: The junction differs from germline at one of its ends, possibly a read error. The gene calls are TRBV13 and TRBJ2-2; D uncertain. Germline-derived CDR1 and CDR2 are PRHDT and FYEKMQ (reference sequence). CDR3 length: 14 residues. The chain's CDR3 is CASSHNTVTGELFF. The CDR3 DNA reads TGCGCCAGCAGCCATAACACCGTCACCGGGGAGCTGTTTTTT.

This clonotype was counted between two and nine times. The chain joins TRBV7-3 to TRBJ2-1, with D perhaps assigned TRBD1 or TRBD2 (7 bases each). V was trimmed by 5 bases and J by 5 bases, leaving 13 bases between them. The CDR3 totals 14 residues. Germline lookup yields CDR1 SGHTA and CDR2 FQGTGA. The CDR3 loop reads CASSPGGANNEQFF. The CDR3 nucleotides read TGTGCCAGCAGCCCAGGGGGGGCGAACAATGAGCAGTTCTTC.

This clonotype was detected ten times or more. The chain has TRBV20-1 and TRBJ1-1; 7 bases are a match to TRBD1. Germline V gene sequence: CDR1 DFQATT, CDR2 SNEGSKA (reference sequence). This CDR3 contains 13 residues. J gave up 8 bases and V 5 bases, and 11 bases lay outside the gene matches. The CDR3 sequence: CSAASGTDQEAFF. The CDR3 coding sequence is TGCAGTGCTGCTTCGGGGACAGACCAAGAAGCTTTCTTT.

This clonotype was observed a single time. The V and J genes are TRBV20-1 and TRBJ2-7; 15 nucleotides align to TRBD2. CDR1 DFQATT and CDR2 SNEGSKA come from the germline V gene (reference sequence). CDR3 length equals 17 residues. CDR3 bases: TGCAGCCTCTTTGGACTAGCGGGAGGGTCAGGGACCTACGAGCAGTACTTC. Amino acids: CSLFGLAGGSGTYEQYF.